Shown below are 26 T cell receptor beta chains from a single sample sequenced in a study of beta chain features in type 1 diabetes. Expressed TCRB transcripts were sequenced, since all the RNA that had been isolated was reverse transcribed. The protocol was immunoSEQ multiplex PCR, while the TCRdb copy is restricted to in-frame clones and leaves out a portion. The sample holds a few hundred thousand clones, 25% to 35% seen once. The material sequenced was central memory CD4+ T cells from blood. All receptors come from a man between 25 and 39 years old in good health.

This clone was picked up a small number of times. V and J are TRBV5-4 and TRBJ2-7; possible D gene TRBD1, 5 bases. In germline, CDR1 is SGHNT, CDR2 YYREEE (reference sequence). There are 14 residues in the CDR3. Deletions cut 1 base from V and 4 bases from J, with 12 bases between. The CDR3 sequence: CASSLQSGRYEQYF. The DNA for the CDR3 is TGTGCCAGCAGCTTGCAGTCAGGGCGGTACGAGCAGTACTTC.

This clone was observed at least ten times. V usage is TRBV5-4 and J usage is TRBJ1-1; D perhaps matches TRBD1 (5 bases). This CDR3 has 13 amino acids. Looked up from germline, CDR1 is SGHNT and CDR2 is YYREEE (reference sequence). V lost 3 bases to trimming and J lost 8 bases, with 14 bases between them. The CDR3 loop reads CASSWGQVQEAFF. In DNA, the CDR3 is TGTGCCAGCAGCTGGGGCCAGGTCCAGGAAGCTTTCTTT. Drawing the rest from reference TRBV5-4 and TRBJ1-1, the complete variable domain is ETGVTQSPTHLIKTRGQQVTLRCSSQSGHNTVSWYQQALGQGPQFIFQYYREEENGRGNFPPRFSGLQFPNYSSELNVNALELDDSALYLCASSWGQVQEAFFGQGTRLTVV.

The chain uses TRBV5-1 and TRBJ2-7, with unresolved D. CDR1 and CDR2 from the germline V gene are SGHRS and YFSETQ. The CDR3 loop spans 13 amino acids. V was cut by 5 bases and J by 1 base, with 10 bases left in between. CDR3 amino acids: CASSVSSSYEQYF. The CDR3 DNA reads TGCGCCAGCAGTGTAAGCAGTTCCTACGAGCAGTACTTC. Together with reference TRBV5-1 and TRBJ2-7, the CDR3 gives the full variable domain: KAGVTQTPRYLIKTRGQQVTLSCSPISGHRSVSWYQQTPGQGLQFLFEYFSETQRNKGNFPGRFSGRQFSNSRSEMNVSTLELGDSALYLCASSVSSSYEQYFGPGTRLTVT.

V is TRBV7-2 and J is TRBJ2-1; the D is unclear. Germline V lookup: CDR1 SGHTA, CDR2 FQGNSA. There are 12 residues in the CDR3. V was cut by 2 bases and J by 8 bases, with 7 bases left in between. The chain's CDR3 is CASSLIRYEQFF. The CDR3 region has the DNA TGTGCCAGCAGCTTAATCCGCTATGAGCAGTTCTTC.

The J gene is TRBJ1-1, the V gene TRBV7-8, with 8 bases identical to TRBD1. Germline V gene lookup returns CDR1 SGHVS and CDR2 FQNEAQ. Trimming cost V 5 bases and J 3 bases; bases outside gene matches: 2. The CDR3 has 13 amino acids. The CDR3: CASSLQGDTEAFF. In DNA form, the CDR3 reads TGTGCCAGCAGCCTACAGGGGGACACTGAAGCTTTCTTT.

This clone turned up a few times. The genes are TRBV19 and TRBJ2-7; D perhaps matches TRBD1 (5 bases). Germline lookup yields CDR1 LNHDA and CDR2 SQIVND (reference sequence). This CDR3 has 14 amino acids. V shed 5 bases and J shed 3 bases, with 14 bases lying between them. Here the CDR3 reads CASSSWGTNYEQYF. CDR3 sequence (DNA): TGTGCCAGTAGTTCCTGGGGCACAAACTACGAGCAGTACTTC.

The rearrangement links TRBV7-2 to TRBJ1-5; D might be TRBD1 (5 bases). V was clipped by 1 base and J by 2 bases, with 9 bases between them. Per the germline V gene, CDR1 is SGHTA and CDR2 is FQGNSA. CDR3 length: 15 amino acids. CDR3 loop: CASSLEGLGNQPQHF. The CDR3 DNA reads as TGTGCCAGCAGCTTAGAGGGGCTTGGCAATCAGCCCCAGCATTTT.

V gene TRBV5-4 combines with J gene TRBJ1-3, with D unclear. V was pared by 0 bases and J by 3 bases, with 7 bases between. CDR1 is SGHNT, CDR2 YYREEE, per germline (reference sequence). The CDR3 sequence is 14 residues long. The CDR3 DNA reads TGTGCCAGCAGCTTGGAATCTGATGGAAACACCATATATTTT. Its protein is CASSLESDGNTIYF.

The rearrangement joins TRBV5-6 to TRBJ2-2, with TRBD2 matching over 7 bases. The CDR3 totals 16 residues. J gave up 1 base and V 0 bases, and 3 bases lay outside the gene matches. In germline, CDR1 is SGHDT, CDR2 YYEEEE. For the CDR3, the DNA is TGTGCCAGCAGCTTGGGACTAGCTGAGAACACCGGGGAGCTGTTTTTT. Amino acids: CASSLGLAENTGELFF.

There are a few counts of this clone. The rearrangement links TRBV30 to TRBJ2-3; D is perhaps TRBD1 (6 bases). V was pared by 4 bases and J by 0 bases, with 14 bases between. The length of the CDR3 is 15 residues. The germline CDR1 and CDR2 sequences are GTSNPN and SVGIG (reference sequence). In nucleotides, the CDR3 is TGTGCCTGGACCAAACAGGGAACTAGCACAGATACGCAGTATTTT. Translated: CAWTKQGTSTDTQYF.

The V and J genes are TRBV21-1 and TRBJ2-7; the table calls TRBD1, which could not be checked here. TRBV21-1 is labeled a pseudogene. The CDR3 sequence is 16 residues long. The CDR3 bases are TGTGCCAGCAGCAAAGGTGAAAGGACAGAGGACCACGAGCAGTACTTC. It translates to CASSKGERTEDHEQYF.

CDR3 loop: CSVEVWNTGELFF. The CDR3 nucleotides read TGCAGCGTTGAGGTTTGGAACACCGGGGAGCTGTTTTTT. V is TRBV29-1 and J is TRBJ2-2; D uncertain. The CDR3 is 13 amino acids. V shed 3 bases and J shed 1 base, with 6 bases lying between them. Germline V gives CDR1 SQVTM, CDR2 ANQGSEA.

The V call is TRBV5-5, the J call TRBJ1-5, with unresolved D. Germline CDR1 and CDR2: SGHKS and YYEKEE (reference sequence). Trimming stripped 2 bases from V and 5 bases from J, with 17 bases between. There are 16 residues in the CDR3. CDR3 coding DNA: TGTGCCAGCAGCTTAAGCGTGCGGGTCGTTGATCAGCCCCAGCATTTT. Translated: CASSLSVRVVDQPQHF.

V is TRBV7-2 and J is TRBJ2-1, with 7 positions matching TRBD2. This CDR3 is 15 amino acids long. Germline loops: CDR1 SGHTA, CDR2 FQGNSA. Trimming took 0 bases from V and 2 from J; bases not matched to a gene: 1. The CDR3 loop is CASSLASGTYNEQFF. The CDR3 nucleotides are TGTGCCAGCAGCTTAGCAAGCGGGACCTACAATGAGCAGTTCTTC.

The CDR3 DNA is TGTGCCAGCAGCTTAGCAGAGGGCGGAAGCACAGATACGCAGTATTTT. This translates into CASSLAEGGSTDTQYF. The rearrangement uses TRBV7-8 and TRBJ2-3, with D perhaps TRBD2 (5 bases). Germline loops: CDR1 SGHVS, CDR2 FQNEAQ. Trimming cost V 0 bases and J 0 bases, with 10 bases left between them. The CDR3 length is 16 residues.

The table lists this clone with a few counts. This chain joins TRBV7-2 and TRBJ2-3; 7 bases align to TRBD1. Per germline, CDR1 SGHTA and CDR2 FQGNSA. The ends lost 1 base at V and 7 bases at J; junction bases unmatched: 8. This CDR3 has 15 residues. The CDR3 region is CASSLDRGAVNTQYF. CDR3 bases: TGTGCCAGCAGCTTAGACAGGGGAGCCGTCAATACGCAGTATTTT. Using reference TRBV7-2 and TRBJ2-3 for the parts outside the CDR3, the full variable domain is GAGVSQSPSNKVTEKGKDVELRCDPISGHTALYWYRQSLGQGLEFLIYFQGNSAPDKSGLPSDRFSAERTGGSVSTLTIQRTQQEDSAVYLCASSLDRGAVNTQYFGPGTRLTVL.

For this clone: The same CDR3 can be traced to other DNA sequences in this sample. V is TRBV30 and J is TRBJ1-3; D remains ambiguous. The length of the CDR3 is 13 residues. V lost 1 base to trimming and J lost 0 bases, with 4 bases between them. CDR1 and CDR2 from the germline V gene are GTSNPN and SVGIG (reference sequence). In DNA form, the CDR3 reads TGTGCCTGGAGTGCTGGCTCTGGAAACACCATATATTTT. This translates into CAWSAGSGNTIYF.

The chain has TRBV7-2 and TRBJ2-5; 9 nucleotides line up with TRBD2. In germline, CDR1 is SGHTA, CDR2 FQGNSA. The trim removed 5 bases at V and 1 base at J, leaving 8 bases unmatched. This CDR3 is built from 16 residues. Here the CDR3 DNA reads TGTGCCAGCAGCGGACAAAGCGGGAGGTCCCAAGAGACCCAGTACTTC. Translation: CASSGQSGRSQETQYF.

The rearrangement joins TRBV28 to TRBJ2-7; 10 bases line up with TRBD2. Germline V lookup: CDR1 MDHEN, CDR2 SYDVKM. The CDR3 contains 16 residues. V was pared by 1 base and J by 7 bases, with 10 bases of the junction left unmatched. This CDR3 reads CASSLFPSGGRGEQYF. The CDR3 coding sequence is TGTGCCAGCAGTTTATTCCCTAGCGGGGGAAGAGGGGAGCAGTACTTC.

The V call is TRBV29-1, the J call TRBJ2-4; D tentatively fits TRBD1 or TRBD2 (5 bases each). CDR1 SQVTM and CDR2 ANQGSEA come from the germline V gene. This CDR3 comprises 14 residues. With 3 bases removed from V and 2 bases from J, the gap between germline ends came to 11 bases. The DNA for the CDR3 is TGCAGCGTTGAGGGGGATGGGTCCAAAAACATTCAGTACTTC. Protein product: CSVEGDGSKNIQYF. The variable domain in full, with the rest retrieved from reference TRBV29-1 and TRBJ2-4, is SAVISQKPSRDICQRGTSLTIQCQVDSQVTMMFWYRQQPGQSLTLIATANQGSEATYESGFVIDKFPISRPNLTFSTLTVSNMSPEDSSIYLCSVEGDGSKNIQYFGAGTRLSVL.

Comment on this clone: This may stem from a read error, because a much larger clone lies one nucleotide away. The CDR3 sequence: CSVLIRSLSAYGQYF. The CDR3 DNA sequence: TGCAGCGTCTTAATCAGGAGCTTGTCTGCCTACGGGCAGTACTTC. The rearrangement uses TRBV29-1 and TRBJ2-7; no reliable D call. The CDR3 totals 15 residues. Germline V gives CDR1 SQVTM, CDR2 ANQGSEA.

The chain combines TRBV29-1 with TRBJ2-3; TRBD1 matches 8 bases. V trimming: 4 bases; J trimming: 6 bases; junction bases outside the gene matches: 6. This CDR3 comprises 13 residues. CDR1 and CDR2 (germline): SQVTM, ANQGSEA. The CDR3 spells CSVGVRGQDTQYF. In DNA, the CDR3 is TGCAGCGTTGGGGTCAGGGGGCAGGATACGCAGTATTTT.

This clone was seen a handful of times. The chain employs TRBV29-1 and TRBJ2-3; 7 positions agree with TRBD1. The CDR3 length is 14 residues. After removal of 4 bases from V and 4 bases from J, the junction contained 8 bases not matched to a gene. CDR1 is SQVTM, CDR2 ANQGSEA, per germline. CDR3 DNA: TGCAGCGTTGTGAGACAGGGTCACCCAGATACGCAGTATTTT. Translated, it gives CSVVRQGHPDTQYF.

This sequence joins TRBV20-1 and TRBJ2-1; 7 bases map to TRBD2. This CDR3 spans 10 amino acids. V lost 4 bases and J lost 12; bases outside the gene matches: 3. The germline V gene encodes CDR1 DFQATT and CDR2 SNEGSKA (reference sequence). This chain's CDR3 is CSATSGPQFF. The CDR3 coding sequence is TGCAGTGCTACTAGCGGACCGCAGTTCTTC.

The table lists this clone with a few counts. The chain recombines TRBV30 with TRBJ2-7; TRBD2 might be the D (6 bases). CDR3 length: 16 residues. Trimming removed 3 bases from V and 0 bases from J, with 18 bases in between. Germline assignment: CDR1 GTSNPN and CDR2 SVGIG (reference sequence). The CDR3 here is CAWSPDYTRVSYEQYF. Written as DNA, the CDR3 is TGTGCCTGGAGCCCGGACTATACCCGCGTCTCCTACGAGCAGTACTTC.

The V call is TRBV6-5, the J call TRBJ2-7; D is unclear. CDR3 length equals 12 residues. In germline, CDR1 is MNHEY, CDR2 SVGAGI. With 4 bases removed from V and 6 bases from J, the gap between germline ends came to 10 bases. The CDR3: CASSSLSFEQYF. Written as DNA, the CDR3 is TGTGCCAGCAGTTCCCTGAGCTTCGAGCAGTACTTC.